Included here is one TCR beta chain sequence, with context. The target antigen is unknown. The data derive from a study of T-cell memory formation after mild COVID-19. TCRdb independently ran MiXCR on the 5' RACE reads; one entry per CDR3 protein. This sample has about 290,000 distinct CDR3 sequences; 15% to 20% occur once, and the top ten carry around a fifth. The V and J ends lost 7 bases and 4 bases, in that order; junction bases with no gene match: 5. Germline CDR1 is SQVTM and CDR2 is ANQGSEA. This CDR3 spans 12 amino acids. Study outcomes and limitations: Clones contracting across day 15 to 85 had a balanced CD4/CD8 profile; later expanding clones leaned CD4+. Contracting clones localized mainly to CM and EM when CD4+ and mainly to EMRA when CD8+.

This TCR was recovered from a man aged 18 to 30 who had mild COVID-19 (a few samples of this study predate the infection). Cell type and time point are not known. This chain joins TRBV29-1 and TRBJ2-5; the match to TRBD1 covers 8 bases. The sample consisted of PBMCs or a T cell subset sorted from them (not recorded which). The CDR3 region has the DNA TGCAGCGCTTTGACAGGGGTAGAGACCCAGTACTTC. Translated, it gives CSALTGVETQYF. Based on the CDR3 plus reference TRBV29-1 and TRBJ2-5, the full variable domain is SAVISQKPSRDICQRGTSLTIQCQVDSQVTMMFWYRQQPGQSLTLIATANQGSEATYESGFVIDKFPISRPNLTFSTLTVSNMSPEDSSIYLCSALTGVETQYFGPGTRLLVL.